A selection of T cell receptor beta chains follows, all from one sample in a study of blood T cell repertoires in COVID-19. Using immunoSEQ multiplex PCR, the repertoire was profiled, and TCRdb retains in-frame clones only, with some absent. The sample lists around 46,000 clones; 87% were seen once. The sample comprised peripheral blood. All receptors derive from a human donor in a cohort sampled during active COVID-19. The CDR3 runs from the conserved cysteine through the conserved F or W. D genes are given only for firm matches. Size is stated for part of the rows, as once, few or many counts, or as a class when the clone is expanded.

. TRBJ2-3 TRBV7-6 . CASSFSGTSTDTQYF TGTGCCAGCAGCTTTAGCGGAACTAGCACAGATACGCAGTATTTT
once TRBJ1-1 TRBV7-9 . CASSGSRVNTEAFF TGTGCCAGCAGCGGGTCGAGGGTGAACACTGAAGCTTTCTTT
. TRBJ1-1 TRBV9 . CASSVAGNTEAFF TGTGCCAGCAGCGTAGCAGGGAACACTGAAGCTTTCTTT
. TRBJ2-4 TRBV5-8 TRBD2 CASSRAGLAGGGSKNIQYF TGTGCCAGCAGCCGAGCCGGACTAGCGGGAGGCGGGTCCAAAAACATTCAGTACTTC
. TRBJ1-4 TRBV5-1 TRBD1 CASRPGTGGASNEKLFF TGCGCCAGCAGGCCCGGGACAGGGGGCGCATCTAATGAAAAACTGTTTTTT
. TRBJ2-2 TRBV24-1 TRBD2 CATSDAGTSLRGELFF TGTGCCACCAGTGATGCCGGGACTAGCCTTCGGGGGGAGCTGTTTTTT
. TRBJ2-1 TRBV19 TRBD2 CASSHTSGGYNEQFF TGTGCCAGTAGTCATACTAGCGGAGGCTACAATGAGCAGTTCTTC
. TRBJ1-1 TRBV5-1 . CASTNGRVGDTEAFF TGCGCCAGCACCAATGGGAGGGTTGGGGACACTGAAGCTTTCTTT
. TRBJ2-7 TRBV4-1 TRBD1 CASSQGQGASYEQYF TGCGCCAGCAGCCAGGGACAGGGGGCCTCCTACGAGCAGTACTTC
. TRBJ1-4 TRBV7-8 TRBD1 CASSLGQGRGEKLFF TGTGCCAGCAGCTTAGGACAGGGGAGAGGGGAAAAACTGTTTTTT
. TRBJ2-7 TRBV5-1 TRBD1 CASSLAGGEQYF TGCGCCAGCAGCTTAGCAGGGGGAGAGCAGTACTTC
. TRBJ2-1 TRBV2 . CASSSWPHNEQFF TGTGCCAGCAGTTCGTGGCCGCACAATGAGCAGTTCTTC
. TRBJ2-7 TRBV6-4 . CASSDLGRGYEQYF TGTGCCAGCAGTGACCTTGGCAGGGGCTACGAGCAGTACTTC
. TRBJ2-7 TRBV3-1/TRBV3-2 . CASSPDTGRSEQYF TGTGCCAGCAGCCCGGACACTGGAAGGAGCGAGCAGTACTTC
. TRBJ1-6 TRBV6-5 . CASSYLEDSPLHF TGTGCCAGCAGTTACCTTGAGGATTCACCCCTCCACTTT
. TRBJ2-7 TRBV29-1 TRBD1 CSALSGDRFYEQYF TGCAGCGCTCTCTCCGGGGACAGATTCTACGAGCAGTACTTC
. TRBJ1-1 TRBV19 TRBD1 CASSLPGQGMNTEAFF TGTGCCAGTAGTCTTCCGGGACAGGGAATGAACACTGAAGCTTTCTTT
. TRBJ1-5 TRBV19 TRBD1 CASSIGRAGGQPQHF TGTGCCAGTAGTATAGGGAGGGCAGGGGGGCAGCCCCAGCATTTT
. TRBJ1-4 TRBV6-5 TRBD1 CASILDRGITKLFF TGTGCCAGCATTCTCGACAGGGGAATTACGAAACTGTTTTTT
. TRBJ2-2 TRBV6-5 . CASSTGLTGELFF TGTGCCAGCAGTACCGGTCTCACCGGGGAGCTGTTTTTT
. TRBJ1-5 TRBV6-4 TRBD1 CASSDGTGNQPQHF TGTGCCAGCAGTGACGGGACAGGGAATCAGCCCCAGCATTTT
. TRBJ2-2 TRBV7-9 . CASSLALGAGTGELFF TGTGCCAGCAGCTTAGCGCTTGGGGCAGGCACCGGGGAGCTGTTTTTT
once TRBJ1-1 TRBV6-5 . CASGRVGAEAFF TGTGCCAGCGGGCGGGTGGGGGCGGAAGCTTTCTTT
. TRBJ2-5 TRBV28 . CASSLNRETQYF TGTGCCAGCAGTTTAAATCGGGAGACCCAGTACTTC
. TRBJ2-1 TRBV24-1 . CATSDTGLEQFF TGTGCCACCAGTGATACAGGGTTAGAGCAGTTCTTC
. TRBJ2-7 TRBV20-1 . CSASGEYEQYF TGCAGTGCTAGCGGTGAATACGAGCAGTACTTC
. TRBJ1-1 TRBV3-1/TRBV3-2 TRBD1 CASSPNGQGNTEAFF TGTGCCAGCAGCCCAAACGGACAGGGGAACACTGAAGCTTTCTTT
. TRBJ2-5 TRBV5-1 TRBD2 CASSPAGLALGETQYF TGCGCCAGCAGCCCAGCGGGATTGGCGTTGGGGGAGACCCAGTACTTC